The 32 T cell receptor beta chains below all came from one sample that was sequenced in a study of T-cell memory formation after mild COVID-19. TCRdb reanalysed the 5' RACE reads using MiXCR and keeps one entry per CDR3 protein. The table includes hundreds of thousands of distinct CDR3 sequences, nearly 25% detected once. The specimen was PBMCs or a T cell subset sorted from them (not recorded which). The receptor source for this set is an adult woman who had mild COVID-19 (a few samples of this study predate the infection). Cell type and time point are not known.

Points on this clonotype: Since no conserved phenylalanine or tryptophan closes the CDR3, a read error is the likely cause. The rearrangement links TRBV6-2 or TRBV6-3 to TRBJ2-5; the D gene could be TRBD1 or TRBD2 (5 bases each). V shed 2 bases and J shed 2 bases, with 9 bases lying between them. Germline V gene data show CDR1 as MNHEY and CDR2 as SVGEGT. CDR3 length equals 14 residues. The CDR3 loop reads CASSYGGSQETQYS. The CDR3 DNA sequence: TGTGCCAGCAGTTACGGGGGAAGTCAAGAGACCCAGTACTCC.

This clonotype was counted between two and nine times. This chain joins TRBV5-1 and TRBJ2-7; D not certain. Per the germline V gene, CDR1 is SGHRS and CDR2 is YFSETQ. V lost 1 base to trimming and J lost 0 bases, with 8 bases between them. This CDR3 has 14 residues. For the CDR3, the DNA is TGCGCCAGCAGCTTGACAGCCTCCTCCTACGAGCAGTACTTC. Translation gives CASSLTASSYEQYF.

This clonotype came up a few times. CDR3 bases: TGTGCCACCAGTGACCCGGCCCGGGCGTCAGCTACGTACAATGAGCAGTTCTTC. Protein sequence: CATSDPARASATYNEQFF. V gene TRBV24-1 combines with J gene TRBJ2-1, with no clear D. Germline CDR1 is KGHDR and CDR2 is SFDVKD. V was trimmed by 4 bases and J by 4 bases, leaving 22 bases between them. The CDR3 has 18 amino acids.

This clonotype was seen only a few times. The genes are TRBV12-3 or TRBV12-4 and TRBJ2-1, with TRBD2 matching over 9 bases. The CDR3 has 14 residues. The V gene end was trimmed by 8 bases and the J gene end by 7 bases; junction bases not matched to a gene: 9. CDR3 loop: CASLAGGPRNEQFF. The DNA for the CDR3 is TGTGCCAGCTTGGCGGGGGGGCCGAGGAATGAGCAGTTCTTC.

The chain couples TRBV20-1 to TRBJ2-7; D is ambiguous. Germline values: CDR1 DFQATT, CDR2 SNEGSKA (reference sequence). This CDR3 comprises 14 residues. The V end was cut by 3 bases, the J end by 0 bases, with 12 bases between. The CDR3 nucleotides are TGCAGTGCTAGTGGCGGCTCTAGCTCCTACGAGCAGTACTTC. It codes for CSASGGSSSYEQYF.

This chain uses TRBV25-1 with TRBJ2-3, with 7 bases identical to TRBD1. Losses at the gene ends were 3 bases for V and 7 bases for J; bases not matched to a gene: 10. Looked up from germline, CDR1 is MGHDK and CDR2 is SYGVNS. There are 15 residues in the CDR3. In DNA, the CDR3 is TGTGCCAGCAGTGACATGGGACAGAGACCATATACGCAGTATTTT. Translation: CASSDMGQRPYTQYF.

This clonotype turned up a few times. This sequence joins TRBV29-1 and TRBJ1-2, with no clear D. Trimming removed 0 bases at V and 5 bases at J, with 13 bases between. The CDR3 has 14 amino acids. The germline V gene has CDR1 SQVTM and CDR2 ANQGSEA. The CDR3 loop is CSVEDDTAPYGYTF. The CDR3 bases are TGCAGCGTTGAAGATGACACGGCCCCTTATGGCTACACCTTC. The full variable domain, rest sourced from reference TRBV29-1 and TRBJ1-2, is SAVISQKPSRDICQRGTSLTIQCQVDSQVTMMFWYRQQPGQSLTLIATANQGSEATYESGFVIDKFPISRPNLTFSTLTVSNMSPEDSSIYLCSVEDDTAPYGYTFGSGTRLTVV.

This clonotype was seen a few times. The V and J genes are TRBV7-2 and TRBJ2-3; D unclear. The length of the CDR3 is 14 residues. Germline V gene data show CDR1 as SGHTA and CDR2 as FQGNSA. V was clipped by 7 bases and J by 4 bases, with 15 bases between them. In nucleotides, the CDR3 is TGTGCCAGCACCTCCCCTGGTTACGCAGATACGCAGTATTTT. Protein: CASTSPGYADTQYF.

This clonotype was detected ten times or more. This chain connects TRBV7-2 to TRBJ2-4; no clear D. The germline V and J ends were trimmed by 5 bases and 5 bases, with 10 bases remaining between them. The length of the CDR3 is 13 residues. Germline CDR1 is SGHTA and CDR2 is FQGNSA. The CDR3 here is CASSRGKENIQYF. CDR3 coding DNA: TGTGCCAGCAGCCGCGGAAAAGAAAACATTCAGTACTTC.

The rearrangement uses TRBV29-1 and TRBJ2-5; 11 nucleotides line up with TRBD2. The V segment lost 3 bases and the J segment 1 base; nucleotides outside the gene matches: 16. Germline V gives CDR1 SQVTM, CDR2 ANQGSEA. The CDR3 has 19 residues. For the CDR3, the DNA is TGCAGCGTTGACCTAGAAGGGACTAGCGGCTCCCCCGTCCAAGAGACCCAGTACTTC. It is translated as CSVDLEGTSGSPVQETQYF. Looking up the rest from reference TRBV29-1 and TRBJ2-5 gives the full variable domain: SAVISQKPSRDICQRGTSLTIQCQVDSQVTMMFWYRQQPGQSLTLIATANQGSEATYESGFVIDKFPISRPNLTFSTLTVSNMSPEDSSIYLCSVDLEGTSGSPVQETQYFGPGTRLLVL.

The chain uses TRBV20-1 and TRBJ2-1; D not certain. V shed 6 bases and J shed 0 bases, with 12 bases lying between them. This CDR3 is 14 amino acids long. Germline V CDR1 and CDR2: DFQATT, SNEGSKA (reference sequence). CDR3: CSAPPLRSYNEQFF. CDR3 in DNA: TGCAGTGCCCCCCCGTTGCGCTCCTACAATGAGCAGTTCTTC.

V is TRBV6-1 and J is TRBJ2-1, with 7 bases that match TRBD1. The J segment lost 10 bases and the V segment lost 3 bases, leaving 6 bases of the junction unmatched. Germline CDR1 and CDR2: MNHNS and SASEGT. The CDR3 totals 13 residues. The CDR3 spells CASSEYRGHEQFF. The DNA of the CDR3 is TGTGCCAGCAGTGAGTACAGGGGCCACGAGCAGTTCTTC.

This clonotype was observed a handful of times. The chain employs TRBV12-3 or TRBV12-4 and TRBJ2-7; a possible D gene is TRBD1 (6 bases). V was shortened by 5 bases and J by 4 bases, with 18 bases between the two germline ends. The CDR3 extends over 15 amino acids. CDR3 in amino acids: CASSPGLSRGYEQYF. CDR3 coding DNA: TGTGCCAGCAGTCCAGGACTGTCGAGGGGGTACGAGCAGTACTTC.

The rearrangement uses TRBV4-2 and TRBJ2-7; D not resolved. V was clipped by 0 bases and J by 3 bases, with 6 bases between them. Per germline, CDR1 LGHNA and CDR2 YNFKEQ. The CDR3 covers 13 residues. The CDR3 DNA is TGTGCCAGCAGCCAAGAGGCCGACTACGAGCAGTACTTC. Amino acids: CASSQEADYEQYF.

This clonotype has just a few counts. V usage is TRBV11-1 and J usage is TRBJ2-1; 12 positions agree with TRBD1. CDR3 length equals 15 residues. The J segment lost 8 bases and the V segment lost 4 bases, leaving 6 bases of the junction unmatched. The V gene's germline CDR1 is SGHAT and CDR2 FQDESV (reference sequence). The CDR3 DNA reads TGTGCCAGCAGCTACCGGGACAGGGGGCGGGATGAGCAGTTCTTC. It is translated as CASSYRDRGRDEQFF.

Only a few counts were recorded for this clonotype. The chain combines TRBV5-1 with TRBJ1-2; TRBD1 matches 9 bases. Losses at the gene ends were 4 bases for V and 8 bases for J; bases not matched to a gene: 9. The germline gives CDR1 SGHRS, CDR2 YFSETQ. The CDR3 spans 14 residues. The CDR3 loop is CASSTGQGMEGYTF. In nucleotides, the CDR3 is TGCGCCAGCAGCACCGGACAGGGGATGGAAGGCTACACCTTC.

This clonotype appeared a few times. The chain has TRBV7-9 and TRBJ2-5; D gene uncertain. Deletions cut 4 bases from V and 7 bases from J, with 16 bases between. The CDR3 length is 14 residues. In germline, CDR1 is SEHNR, CDR2 FQNEAQ (reference sequence). The DNA for the CDR3 is TGTGCCAGCAGCTCCCCCTCGGGTTATGGGACCCAGTACTTC. This codes for CASSSPSGYGTQYF.

This clonotype was detected a few times. This rearrangement joins TRBV27 to TRBJ1-1; 7 bases match TRBD1. V was pared by 5 bases and J by 7 bases, with 7 bases of the junction left unmatched. CDR3 size: 13 residues. Germline V gene lookup returns CDR1 MNHEY and CDR2 SMNVEV (reference sequence). In DNA, the CDR3 is TGTGCCAGCAGTCCCAATCGGGACAGTGAAGCTTTCTTT. It translates to CASSPNRDSEAFF.

CDR3 nucleotide sequence: TGTGCCAGCAGTTTGTCGGCAGGGGGGAATGAGCAGTTCTTC. This encodes CASSLSAGGNEQFF. The V gene is TRBV27, the J gene TRBJ2-1, with D perhaps matching TRBD1 (7 bases). The CDR3 spans 14 residues. The germline CDR1 and CDR2 sequences are MNHEY and SMNVEV (reference sequence). Between the trimmed V and J ends, which lost 3 bases and 7 bases, there was a span of 13 bases.

The chain is built from TRBV6-1 and TRBJ1-2; 7 nucleotides agree with TRBD1. CDR1 is MNHNS, CDR2 SASEGT, per germline. CDR3 length: 15 amino acids. Trimming took 1 base from V and 2 from J; bases not matched to a gene: 4. The CDR3 spells CASSEVTTGNYGYTF. Written as DNA, the CDR3 is TGTGCCAGCAGTGAAGTAACGACAGGGAACTATGGCTACACCTTC.

The chain carries TRBV21-1 and TRBJ1-6. TRBV21-1 is labeled a pseudogene. The CDR3 has 8 residues. The CDR3 nucleotides are TGTGCCAGGCGGGCCCTCCACTTT. Translated, it gives CARRALHF.

This clonotype was counted a few times. The V gene is TRBV7-8, the J gene TRBJ2-4, with D unresolved. The CDR3 loop spans 12 amino acids. Germline loops: CDR1 SGHVS, CDR2 FQNEAQ. Trimming stripped 4 bases from V and 6 bases from J, with 7 bases between. This chain's CDR3 is CASSSRRNIQYF. CDR3 in DNA: TGTGCCAGCAGCTCGAGACGAAACATTCAGTACTTC.

The DNA for the CDR3 is TGCGCCAGCAGCCAAGGGGGGACTAATTCACCCCTCCACTTT. Protein product: CASSQGGTNSPLHF. The chain carries TRBV4-3 and TRBJ1-6, with a weak D call TRBD1 (5 bases). Deletions cut 1 base from V and 6 bases from J, with 7 bases between. Per germline, CDR1 LGHNA and CDR2 YSLEER. CDR3 size: 14 residues.

The chain has TRBV29-1 and TRBJ2-7; TRBD1 matches 9 bases. This CDR3 is 15 amino acids long. Looked up from germline, CDR1 is SQVTM and CDR2 is ANQGSEA. The V segment lost 5 bases and the J segment 2 bases; nucleotides outside the gene matches: 10. The CDR3 coding sequence is TGCAGCGTTAACGCTTGGACAGGGGCCCCCTACGAGCAGTACTTC. This sequence encodes CSVNAWTGAPYEQYF.

There are a few counts of this clonotype. The rearrangement joins TRBV7-9 to TRBJ2-1, with TRBD2 identical over 14 bases. V was clipped by 5 bases and J by 8 bases; unmatched bases: 14. CDR1 SEHNR and CDR2 FQNEAQ come from the germline V gene (reference sequence). This CDR3 is built from 18 residues. The CDR3 loop is CASSPGTSGSIDRDEQFF. The CDR3 DNA reads TGTGCCAGCAGCCCTGGGACTAGCGGGAGTATCGACCGCGATGAGCAGTTCTTC.

This clonotype was seen a few times. The chain has TRBV11-2 and TRBJ2-2; unclear D gene. The CDR3 covers 15 residues. V was pared by 0 bases and J by 0 bases, with 5 bases between. CDR1 is SGHAT, CDR2 FQNNGV, per germline. The CDR3: CASSLEFANTGELFF. In DNA form, the CDR3 reads TGTGCCAGCAGCTTAGAGTTCGCGAACACCGGGGAGCTGTTTTTT.

This chain uses TRBV2 with TRBJ2-7; 10 bases match TRBD1. The J segment lost 1 base and the V segment lost 3 bases, leaving 3 bases of the junction unmatched. The germline gives CDR1 SNHLY, CDR2 FYNNEI. This CDR3 is 15 amino acids long. The CDR3 region has the DNA TGTGCCAGCAGTGACAGGGGACAGGGGTCCTACGAGCAGTACTTC. Translating it yields CASSDRGQGSYEQYF.

This clonotype was detected only a few times. This chain joins TRBV18 and TRBJ2-4, with D tentatively TRBD1 (6 bases). Germline loops: CDR1 KGHSH, CDR2 LQKENI. Trimming took off 6 bases at V and 5 bases at J, with 17 bases between the two ends. The CDR3 runs 15 residues. The CDR3 is CASSPTAGVENIQYF. CDR3 bases: TGTGCCAGCTCCCCCACGGCAGGGGTTGAAAACATTCAGTACTTC.

This clonotype was observed a handful of times. The chain joins TRBV19 to TRBJ1-1, with D possibly matching TRBD1 (5 bases). The CDR3 is made up of 14 amino acids. Germline V gene lookup returns CDR1 LNHDA and CDR2 SQIVND (reference sequence). The V and J ends lost 4 bases and 4 bases respectively, with 13 bases between them. In DNA form, the CDR3 reads TGTGCCAGTAGTAGGACCCTGGGGGTCACTGAAGCTTTCTTT. This codes for CASSRTLGVTEAFF. Based on the CDR3 plus reference TRBV19 and TRBJ1-1, the full variable domain is DGGITQSPKYLFRKEGQNVTLSCEQNLNHDAMYWYRQDPGQGLRLIYYSQIVNDFQKGDIAEGYSVSREKKESFPLTVTSAQKNPTAFYLCASSRTLGVTEAFFGQGTRLTVV.

This clonotype was observed a few times. The J gene is TRBJ1-1, the V gene TRBV7-9; 8 nucleotides align to TRBD1. V shed 2 bases and J 7 bases; nucleotides not matched to a gene: 3. Germline V gene sequence: CDR1 SEHNR, CDR2 FQNEAQ (reference sequence). The CDR3 spans 13 residues. CDR3 sequence: CASSLTGGDEAFF. The CDR3, as DNA: TGTGCCAGCAGCTTAACAGGGGGGGATGAAGCTTTCTTT.

This chain joins TRBV12-3 or TRBV12-4 and TRBJ1-5; D remains ambiguous. The length of the CDR3 is 14 residues. Trimming took 3 bases from V and 0 from J, leaving 6 bases between them. This chain's CDR3 is CASSFGYSNQPQHF. The DNA for the CDR3 is TGTGCCAGCAGTTTCGGGTATAGCAATCAGCCCCAGCATTTT.

V gene TRBV20-1 combines with J gene TRBJ2-7; 9 bases fit TRBD2. J gave up 3 bases and V 3 bases, and 6 bases lay outside the gene matches. This CDR3 spans 14 amino acids. Per germline, CDR1 DFQATT and CDR2 SNEGSKA (reference sequence). DNA of the CDR3: TGCAGTGCTAGTCGGGCGGGGGGGCTCTACGAGCAGTACTTC. Its protein is CSASRAGGLYEQYF.